This TCR beta chain was sequenced during a study of T cell changes during pregnancy in multiple sclerosis. V lost 0 bases and J lost 1, with 14 bases in between. The CDR3 contains 17 residues. CDR1 is SGHRS and CDR2 is YFSETQ in the germline V gene. Clones were sequenced by immunoSEQ multiplex PCR, and TCRdb holds only the in-frame ones, with some missing. The sample lists 34,000 or so clones, approximately 90% occurring once. The material was peripheral blood, obtained in the second trimester of pregnancy. This sequence originates from a female donor in good health, enrolled as a control in a pregnancy study. The chain has TRBV5-1 and TRBJ2-1; D is unresolved. CDR3 nucleotide sequence: TGCGCCAGCAGCTTGGGTTGGGTTTCTAGTTCCTACAATGAGCAGTTCTTC. Its protein product is CASSLGWVSSSYNEQFF.